Listed below are T cell receptor beta chains from one sample, sequenced in a study of T cell repertoires in cytomegalovirus infection. TCRdb re-derived calls from the reads in MiXCR, one entry per CDR3 protein. The sample yields about 460,000 distinct CDR3 sequences, around 11% seen once. The sample consisted of PBMCs. The receptor set was obtained from a human donor in good health (CMV status not recorded). Some clones in this sample may be carry-over from other donors' samples. CDR3s include the opening cysteine and the closing phenylalanine or tryptophan. D genes are given only for firm matches. Clone size is shown for a subset of rows, as once, few, many or a class of expanded clone.

cdr3_aa	cdr3_nt	clone_size	v_call	j_call	d_call	cdr3_length
CASSLGLAGGHSYNEQFF	TGTGCCAGCAGTTTAGGGCTAGCGGGAGGGCATTCCTACAATGAGCAGTTCTTC	many	TRBV12-3/TRBV12-4	TRBJ2-1	TRBD2	18
CASNDRGIDTQYF	TGTGCCAGCAACGATAGGGGCATAGATACGCAGTATTTT	NA	TRBV7-9	TRBJ2-3	NA	13
CASKAGEGYNEQFF	TGTGCCAGCAAGGCGGGAGAGGGCTACAATGAGCAGTTCTTC	few	TRBV6-1	TRBJ2-1	TRBD2	14
CASSQEGTQETQYF	TGTGCCAGCAGTCAAGAGGGGACTCAAGAGACCCAGTACTTC	many	TRBV11-2	TRBJ2-5	NA	14
CASSIGTRSFSGELFF	TGTGCCAGTAGTATCGGGACTCGCTCGTTCTCCGGGGAGCTGTTTTTT	many	TRBV19	TRBJ2-2	NA	16
CASSYRPHGPYKQYF	TGTGCCAGCAGTTACCGGCCCCATGGGCCCTACAAGCAGTACTTC	NA	TRBV6-5	TRBJ2-7	NA	15
CATSREPGEAQHF	TGTGCCACCAGCAGAGAGCCGGGGGAAGCTCAGCATTTT	many	TRBV15	TRBJ1-5	NA	13
CASSFSAPQETQYF	TGTGCCAGCAGCTTCTCGGCACCTCAAGAGACCCAGTACTTC	NA	TRBV5-5	TRBJ2-5	NA	14
CSARGWGSADTQYF	TGCAGTGCTAGGGGGTGGGGTAGCGCAGATACGCAGTATTTT	many	TRBV20-1	TRBJ2-3	NA	14
CASSLASLWTSGSSTDTQYF	TGTGCCAGCAGCTTAGCCTCTCTATGGACTAGCGGATCTAGCACAGATACGCAGTATTTT	many	TRBV11-2	TRBJ2-3	TRBD2	20
CASSIQLAKNIQYF	TGTGCCAGCAGTATACAGCTAGCCAAAAACATTCAGTACTTC	few	TRBV28	TRBJ2-4	NA	14
CASSATGPHYEQYF	TGTGCCAGCAGTGCCACGGGACCTCATTACGAGCAGTACTTC	few	TRBV27	TRBJ2-7	NA	14
CAISFDNDGYTF	TGTGCCATCAGCTTTGACAATGATGGCTACACCTTC	few	TRBV10-3	TRBJ1-2	NA	12
CASSGGQGARTEAFF	TGTGCCAGCAGTGGAGGACAGGGGGCGAGGACTGAAGCTTTCTTT	NA	TRBV2	TRBJ1-1	TRBD1	15
CASSLDDRGRTNEKLFF	TGTGCCAGCAGCTTAGATGACAGGGGGCGAACTAATGAAAAACTGTTTTTT	many	TRBV7-6	TRBJ1-4	TRBD1	17
CSVEGDRGFNTEAFF	TGCAGCGTTGAAGGGGACAGGGGTTTTAACACTGAAGCTTTCTTT	NA	TRBV29-1	TRBJ1-1	TRBD1	15
CASSWGFAPFF	TGTGCCAGCAGTTGGGGGTTTGCCCCGTTCTTC	many	TRBV11-2	TRBJ2-1	NA	11
CASSESQPQHF	TGTGCCAGCAGTGAATCACAGCCCCAGCATTTT	many	TRBV6-1	TRBJ1-5	NA	11
CASSQDIRTELYGYTF	TGTGCCAGCAGCCAAGATATAAGGACCGAGCTCTATGGCTACACCTTC	many	TRBV4-2	TRBJ1-2	NA	16
CATSRVHDLPTVF	TGTGCCACCAGCAGAGTGCATGATCTCCCAACGGTCTTC	NA	TRBV15	TRBJ2-1	NA	13